The 32 T cell receptor beta chains in this list originate from one sample, sequenced in a study of T-cell memory formation after mild COVID-19. TCRdb re-analysed the 5' RACE reads in MiXCR, keeping a single row per CDR3 protein. Here the sample spans about 350,000 distinct CDR3 sequences, more than 20% being singletons. Sequencing input: PBMCs or a T cell subset sorted from them (not recorded which). These TCRs come from a man aged 18 to 30 who had mild COVID-19 (a few samples of this study predate the infection). Cell type and time point are not known.

This clonotype turned up a few times. This chain connects TRBV27 to TRBJ1-5; no reliable D call. Between the trimmed V and J ends, which lost 2 bases and 10 bases, there was a span of 12 bases. Germline CDR1 is MNHEY and CDR2 is SMNVEV (reference sequence). This CDR3 has 13 residues. This chain's CDR3 is CASSLLALGPQHF. DNA for the CDR3: TGTGCCAGCAGTTTACTCGCGCTTGGCCCCCAGCATTTT.

This chain connects TRBV27 to TRBJ2-4, with D perhaps TRBD1 (6 bases). CDR1 is MNHEY and CDR2 is SMNVEV in the germline V gene (reference sequence). Trimming took 0 bases from V and 6 from J, leaving 12 bases between them. The CDR3 has 15 residues. CDR3 residues: CASSLSRGQLNIQYF. The CDR3 DNA reads TGTGCCAGCAGTTTATCCAGGGGTCAATTAAACATTCAGTACTTC.

This clonotype was counted only a few times. The chain couples TRBV5-1 to TRBJ1-5; 8 positions match TRBD1. V dropped 4 bases and J dropped 0; count of bases not matched to a gene: 6. CDR3 length: 16 amino acids. In germline, CDR1 is SGHRS, CDR2 YFSETQ. CDR3 nucleotides: TGCGCCAGCAGCCCCCAGGGGGCCGATAGCAATCAGCCCCAGCATTTT. It encodes CASSPQGADSNQPQHF.

The genes are TRBV28 and TRBJ2-3; the match to TRBD1 covers 9 bases. The CDR3 has 18 residues. CDR1 is MDHEN and CDR2 is SYDVKM in the germline V gene. V shed 7 bases, J shed 0 bases, and the junction held 14 bases outside the gene matches. The CDR3, as DNA: TGTGCCAGCACCCTAGACTCGGACAGGGGACTAAGCACAGATACGCAGTATTTT. Translating it yields CASTLDSDRGLSTDTQYF.

The rearrangement links TRBV4-2 to TRBJ1-5; D gene ambiguous. Trimming cost V 0 bases and J 0 bases, with 6 bases left between them. Germline V gene sequence: CDR1 LGHNA, CDR2 YNFKEQ. The CDR3 runs 15 residues. The CDR3 here is CASSQDLNSNQPQHF. The CDR3 coding sequence is TGTGCCAGCAGCCAAGATCTTAATAGCAATCAGCCCCAGCATTTT.

This clonotype showed up just a few times. The chain joins TRBV27 to TRBJ2-2, with unresolved D. Germline V CDR1 and CDR2: MNHEY, SMNVEV (reference sequence). Trimming stripped 2 bases from V and 6 bases from J, with 7 bases between. The CDR3 sequence is 13 residues long. Here the CDR3 DNA reads TGTGCCAGCAGTTTAATATCCCCCGGGGAGCTGTTTTTT. Its translation is CASSLISPGELFF.

The V call is TRBV7-3, the J call TRBJ2-7; D is unresolved. Trimming removed 10 bases from V and 4 bases from J, with 8 bases in between. The V gene's germline CDR1 is SGHTA and CDR2 FQGTGA. The CDR3 totals 10 residues. The chain's CDR3 is CAKILYEQYV. For the CDR3, the DNA is TGTGCCAAAATTCTATACGAGCAGTACGTC.

The V gene is TRBV6-6, the J gene TRBJ1-1; 7 bases fit TRBD1. The V gene end was trimmed by 2 bases and the J gene end by 5 bases; junction bases not matched to a gene: 2. The CDR3 spans 13 residues. Germline V gene sequence: CDR1 MNHNY, CDR2 SVGAGI (reference sequence). CDR3 region: CASSYRGRTEAFF. The CDR3 DNA reads as TGTGCCAGCAGTTACAGGGGGCGGACTGAAGCTTTCTTT.

The sample holds a few counts of this clonotype. This chain uses TRBV7-8 with TRBJ2-7; D is perhaps TRBD1 (6 bases). With 1 base removed from V and 1 base from J, the gap between germline ends came to 11 bases. The germline V gene has CDR1 SGHVS and CDR2 FQNEAQ. The CDR3 is made up of 15 amino acids. The chain's CDR3 is CASSLVQGPSYEQYV. CDR3 nucleotide sequence: TGTGCCAGCAGCTTAGTACAGGGTCCGTCCTACGAGCAGTACGTC.

The chain joins TRBV6-1 to TRBJ2-7; TRBD1 matches at 7 bases. The length of the CDR3 is 14 residues. CDR1 and CDR2 (germline): MNHNS, SASEGT. V was clipped by 5 bases and J by 4 bases; unmatched bases: 8. The DNA for the CDR3 is TGTGCCAGCAGTCCGCAACAGGGGCTATACGAGCAGTACTTC. Translated: CASSPQQGLYEQYF.

The chain carries TRBV12-3 or TRBV12-4 and TRBJ2-5, with D perhaps matching TRBD2 (5 bases). This CDR3 is 15 amino acids long. Trimming pared 9 bases from V and 0 bases from J, leaving 17 bases between. CDR3 loop: CASTPRTGNQETQYF. In DNA, the CDR3 is TGTGCCAGTACGCCAAGGACGGGAAACCAAGAGACCCAGTACTTC.

In the case of this clonotype: Its ends do not fully match the called genes, so a read error is possible. This chain connects TRBV7-6 to TRBJ2-5; weak D call: TRBD2 (6 bases). This CDR3 has 12 residues. Germline V lookup: CDR1 SGHVS, CDR2 FNYEAQ. CDR3 coding DNA: TGTGCCAGCAGCCTAGCGTGGGAGACCCAGTACTTC. It codes for CASSLAWETQYF.

This clonotype was observed a handful of times. This sequence joins TRBV7-9 and TRBJ2-2; D might be TRBD2 (6 bases). This CDR3 comprises 14 residues. V lost 4 bases, J lost 6 bases, and 12 bases lay in between. CDR1 and CDR2 (germline): SEHNR, FQNEAQ (reference sequence). This CDR3 is CASSWSGTAGELFF. The CDR3 DNA reads TGTGCCAGCAGCTGGAGTGGGACTGCCGGGGAGCTGTTTTTT. Full variable domain (remainder filled in from reference TRBV7-9 and TRBJ2-2): DTGVSQNPRHKITKRGQNVTFRCDPISEHNRLYWYRQTLGQGPEFLTYFQNEAQLEKSRLLSDRFSAERPKGSFSTLEIQRTEQGDSAMYLCASSWSGTAGELFFGEGSRLTVL.

The chain uses TRBV10-3 and TRBJ2-2, with D perhaps TRBD1 (6 bases). This CDR3 comprises 17 residues. The V gene's germline CDR1 is ENHRY and CDR2 SYGVKD. V was cut by 6 bases and J by 0 bases, with 17 bases left in between. The CDR3 loop is CAIRPAAGDANTGELFF. The CDR3 coding sequence is TGTGCCATCAGGCCCGCTGCAGGGGATGCGAACACCGGGGAGCTGTTTTTT.

The chain has TRBV20-1 and TRBJ2-5; a weak D match, TRBD1 (6 bases). Trimming stripped 5 bases from V and 5 bases from J, with 12 bases between. Germline CDR1 reads DFQATT; CDR2 reads SNEGSKA (reference sequence). This CDR3 has 12 residues. The CDR3 here is CSAAGAWETQYF. The CDR3 DNA reads TGCAGTGCTGCAGGGGCCTGGGAGACCCAGTACTTC.

The V call is TRBV12-3 or TRBV12-4, the J call TRBJ2-5; TRBD2 matches 12 bases. After removal of 6 bases from V and 5 bases from J, the junction contained 4 bases not matched to a gene. The CDR3 has 14 amino acids. The CDR3 sequence is CASRLAGGLETQYF. CDR3 in DNA: TGTGCCAGCAGGCTAGCGGGGGGGCTGGAGACCCAGTACTTC.

This clonotype has more than one count but fewer than ten. This chain uses TRBV10-3 with TRBJ2-7; 10 bases map to TRBD2. This CDR3 contains 14 residues. Germline CDR1 and CDR2: ENHRY and SYGVKD. J gave up 7 bases and V 4 bases, and 7 bases lay outside the gene matches. The CDR3 here is CAISGSGGVREQYF. The CDR3 DNA is TGTGCCATCAGTGGGAGCGGGGGGGTCCGGGAGCAGTACTTC.

The chain recombines TRBV6-5 with TRBJ2-2; 7 nucleotides match TRBD2. The ends lost 5 bases at V and 4 bases at J; junction bases unmatched: 10. Germline V gene sequence: CDR1 MNHEY, CDR2 SVGAGI. This CDR3 region has 16 residues. The CDR3, as DNA: TGTGCCAGCAGTACGTCCGGTAGCGGGCGCACCGGGGAGCTGTTTTTT. Protein: CASSTSGSGRTGELFF.

The chain combines TRBV7-2 with TRBJ1-1, with 7 bases lining up with TRBD1. Germline lookup yields CDR1 SGHTA and CDR2 FQGNSA. This CDR3 comprises 12 residues. The ends lost 6 bases at V and 8 bases at J; junction bases unmatched: 6. The CDR3 DNA reads as TGTGCCAGCAGTTCAGGGGGGCTGGAAGCTTTCTTT. Amino acid sequence: CASSSGGLEAFF.

In its sample, this clonotype was seen a few times. J is TRBJ2-1 and V is TRBV5-4; TRBD2 is a possible D gene (6 bases). Germline V gene data show CDR1 as SGHNT and CDR2 as YYREEE (reference sequence). The CDR3 extends over 19 amino acids. V lost 0 bases and J lost 4, with 23 bases in between. Here the CDR3 reads CASSLARFWTEEGYNEQFF. In DNA form, the CDR3 reads TGTGCCAGCAGCTTGGCCAGATTTTGGACGGAGGAGGGGTACAATGAGCAGTTCTTC.

This clonotype was detected only a few times. The rearrangement joins TRBV4-2 to TRBJ2-5; 14 bases map to TRBD2. Germline V gene data show CDR1 as LGHNA and CDR2 as YNFKEQ. The CDR3 runs 16 residues. J gave up 3 bases and V 1 base, and 1 base lay outside the gene matches. As DNA, the CDR3 is TGTGCCAGCAGCCAAGTGGGACTAGCGGGGGAAGAGACCCAGTACTTC. It translates to CASSQVGLAGEETQYF.

This clonotype has at least ten counts. The chain links TRBV5-1 to TRBJ2-3, with D possibly matching TRBD1 (5 bases). The V gene's germline CDR1 is SGHRS and CDR2 YFSETQ. The length of the CDR3 is 14 residues. Trimming removed 3 bases at V and 5 bases at J, with 13 bases between. CDR3 in DNA: TGCGCCAGCAGCTCAGCAGGGCTGAGAGATACGCAGTATTTT. It codes for CASSSAGLRDTQYF.

The chain links TRBV4-3 to TRBJ1-2; D possibly corresponds to TRBD1 (5 bases). The CDR3 loop spans 16 amino acids. V was cut by 3 bases and J by 0 bases, with 14 bases left in between. CDR1 and CDR2 from the germline V gene are LGHNA and YSLEER. The CDR3 loop reads CASSHEGPAANYGYTF. The CDR3 DNA reads TGCGCCAGCAGCCACGAGGGACCGGCAGCTAACTATGGCTACACCTTC.

This clonotype was counted between two and nine times. This chain joins TRBV7-9 and TRBJ2-5, with no clear D. The CDR3 length is 13 residues. Germline loops: CDR1 SEHNR, CDR2 FQNEAQ (reference sequence). The V end was cut by 5 bases, the J end by 5 bases, with 12 bases between. In DNA form, the CDR3 reads TGTGCCAGCAGCCCCCAAGAGAGGGAGACCCAGTACTTC. It specifies CASSPQERETQYF.

This chain joins TRBV4-3 and TRBJ1-4; D remains ambiguous. This CDR3 has 16 residues. CDR1 and CDR2 from the germline V gene are LGHNA and YSLEER. Deletions cut 0 bases from V and 4 bases from J, with 12 bases between. The CDR3 DNA reads as TGCGCCAGCAGCCAAGATCACGGGGAGGTTAATGAAAAACTGTTTTTT. Amino acids: CASSQDHGEVNEKLFF.

J is TRBJ2-7 and V is TRBV13, with 7 bases lining up with TRBD1. Unmatched junction bases numbered 5, after V lost 4 bases and J lost 2 bases. The CDR3 covers 14 residues. Germline V gene data show CDR1 as PRHDT and CDR2 as FYEKMQ (reference sequence). The CDR3 DNA reads as TGTGCCAGCAGCTCTGACGGGACAGCCTACGAGCAGTACGTC. It specifies CASSSDGTAYEQYV.

V is TRBV7-2 and J is TRBJ2-7, with TRBD2 matching over 7 bases. This CDR3 comprises 14 residues. Germline loops: CDR1 SGHTA, CDR2 FQGNSA. V shed 5 bases, J shed 3 bases, and the junction held 7 bases outside the gene matches. DNA for the CDR3: TGTGCCAGCAGCCACACCGGGGGGAACTACGAGCAGTACGTC. Its protein is CASSHTGGNYEQYV.

CDR3 sequence (DNA): TGTGCCAGCAGTCAGAGGGCTGACGAGGCCGAGCAGTACGTC. It is translated as CASSQRADEAEQYV. The chain recombines TRBV12-3 or TRBV12-4 with TRBJ2-7; a possible D gene is TRBD2 (5 bases). V was shortened by 5 bases and J by 6 bases, with 17 bases between the two germline ends. The CDR3 totals 14 residues.

The chain carries TRBV29-1 and TRBJ2-3; D not certain. Germline assignment: CDR1 SQVTM and CDR2 ANQGSEA. Trimming cost V 6 bases and J 5 bases, with 12 bases left between them. There are 12 residues in the CDR3. The CDR3 here is CSVNPNGDTQYF. The DNA of the CDR3 is TGCAGCGTGAATCCGAATGGAGATACGCAGTATTTT.

V is TRBV5-1 and J is TRBJ2-3; TRBD2 matches 8 bases. CDR3 size: 16 residues. In germline, CDR1 is SGHRS, CDR2 YFSETQ. The J segment lost 2 bases and the V segment lost 4 bases, leaving 9 bases of the junction unmatched. CDR3 residues: CASSQGLAVDTDTQYF. CDR3 in DNA: TGCGCCAGCAGCCAAGGACTAGCCGTTGACACAGATACGCAGTATTTT. The entire variable domain, with the rest obtained from reference TRBV5-1 and TRBJ2-3, is as follows: KAGVTQTPRYLIKTRGQQVTLSCSPISGHRSVSWYQQTPGQGLQFLFEYFSETQRNKGNFPGRFSGRQFSNSRSEMNVSTLELGDSALYLCASSQGLAVDTDTQYFGPGTRLTVL.

This clonotype has only a few counts. The chain couples TRBV10-3 to TRBJ2-1; D might be TRBD1 or TRBD2, each matching 5 bases. Germline V gene data show CDR1 as ENHRY and CDR2 as SYGVKD. The V end lost 5 bases, the J end lost 7 bases, and 12 bases lay between the germline ends. The CDR3 length is 13 residues. The CDR3 DNA follows: TGTGCCATCAGTCTTGGGGACGGGAATGAGCAGTTCTTC. This codes for CAISLGDGNEQFF.

There are a few counts of this clonotype. The rearrangement joins TRBV30 to TRBJ1-2; 7 nucleotides match TRBD1. Germline V gene data show CDR1 as GTSNPN and CDR2 as SVGIG (reference sequence). The CDR3 is made up of 11 amino acids. Trimming took 4 bases from V and 5 from J; bases not matched to a gene: 1. CDR3 sequence (DNA): TGTGCCTGGACAGGGGGATATGGCTACACCTTC. This translates into CAWTGGYGYTF.